Listed here are 13 T cell receptor beta chains from one sample, sequenced in a study of blood T cell repertoires in COVID-19. Clones were read by immunoSEQ multiplex PCR, and TCRdb kept only the in-frame ones, dropping some. The sample comprises approximately 200,000 clones, around 89% of which are singletons, and 2% to 3% rests with the top ten. Input material: peripheral blood. Receptors originate from a man between 25 and 39 years old with COVID-19, enrolled during active disease.

The rearrangement uses TRBV11-2 and TRBJ1-1; no definite D call. The germline gives CDR1 SGHAT, CDR2 FQNNGV. The CDR3 has 16 residues. V dropped 2 bases and J dropped 0 bases, with 13 bases sitting between them. CDR3 DNA sequence: TGTGCCAGCAGCTTATCAGTTACCGCATTGAACACTGAAGCTTTCTTT. It translates to CASSLSVTALNTEAFF. The full variable domain, rest sourced from reference TRBV11-2 and TRBJ1-1, is EAGVAQSPRYKIIEKRQSVAFWCNPISGHATLYWYQQILGQGPKLLIQFQNNGVVDDSQLPKDRFSAERLKGVDSTLKIQPAKLEDSAVYLCASSLSVTALNTEAFFGQGTRLTVV.

The rearrangement links TRBV9 to TRBJ2-7, with 13 bases fitting TRBD2. The germline CDR1 and CDR2 sequences are SGDLS and YYNGEE. The CDR3 consists of 16 residues. Unmatched junction bases numbered 9, after V lost 3 bases and J lost 6 bases. This CDR3 reads CASSAQGGLAGSEQYF. DNA for the CDR3: TGTGCCAGCAGCGCGCAAGGGGGACTAGCGGGAAGCGAGCAGTACTTC.

The J gene is TRBJ2-3, the V gene TRBV7-3; D uncertain. The CDR3 spans 14 residues. CDR1 is SGHTA and CDR2 is FQGTGA in the germline V gene. Deletions cut 6 bases from V and 3 bases from J, with 13 bases between. The CDR3 spells CASSSYRETDTQYF. DNA of the CDR3: TGTGCCAGCAGTTCCTACCGAGAGACAGATACGCAGTATTTT.

V and J are TRBV4-3 and TRBJ1-5; possibly TRBD1 for D (5 bases). The germline CDR1 and CDR2 sequences are LGHNA and YSLEER. Trimming removed 1 base from V and 4 bases from J, with 11 bases in between. This CDR3 has 15 amino acids. As DNA, the CDR3 is TGCGCCAGCAGCCAAGCATTTAGGGGAAATCAGCCCCAGCATTTT. This translates into CASSQAFRGNQPQHF.

The genes are TRBV1 and TRBJ2-7; the table's D call, TRBD2, was not checked against the DNA. TRBV1 is assigned pseudogene status. The CDR3 contains 14 residues. CDR3 nucleotide sequence: TGCACCAGCAGCCAAGACGGACTGTCCTACGAGCAGTACTTC. This gives the protein CTSSQDGLSYEQYF.

The chain uses TRBV27 and TRBJ2-2, with D possibly TRBD2 on 7 matching bases. V shed 3 bases and J shed 4 bases, with 27 bases lying between them. The germline V gene encodes CDR1 MNHEY and CDR2 SMNVEV (reference sequence). The CDR3 sequence is 20 residues long. Here the CDR3 reads CASSFHEVGRRGGRTGELFF. CDR3 nucleotides: TGTGCCAGCAGTTTCCATGAGGTGGGCCGGAGGGGGGGCCGCACCGGGGAGCTGTTTTTT.

The rearrangement uses TRBV10-2 and TRBJ2-7, with D perhaps TRBD1 (8 bases). CDR1 and CDR2 (germline): WSHSY, SAAADI. The CDR3 contains 13 residues. V lost 3 bases, J lost 7 bases, and 13 bases lay in between. The CDR3 DNA follows: TGCGCCAGCAGTGAAAACAGGGGGGGAGAGCAGTACTTC. Its protein is CASSENRGGEQYF.

V is TRBV4-3 and J is TRBJ1-3; D may be TRBD1 (6 bases). The CDR3 runs 18 residues. CDR1 is LGHNA, CDR2 YSLEER, per germline. V was cut by 4 bases and J by 0 bases, with 19 bases left in between. In DNA, the CDR3 is TGCGCCAGCAGCCTAATAACAACGACAGGCTACTCTGGAAACACCATATATTTT. It yields the protein CASSLITTTGYSGNTIYF.

The chain recombines TRBV28 with TRBJ2-7; D uncertain. Trimming left V 1 base short and J 0 bases short, with 10 bases between. The germline V gene encodes CDR1 MDHEN and CDR2 SYDVKM. The CDR3 contains 15 residues. In DNA form, the CDR3 reads TGTGCCAGCAGTTTATTTGTCGGTAGCTCCTACGAGCAGTACTTC. It specifies CASSLFVGSSYEQYF.

This CDR3 reads CASRIRRGVGANEKLFF. In nucleotides, the CDR3 is TGTGCCAGCAGGATACGCAGGGGAGTTGGGGCTAATGAAAAACTGTTTTTT. The genes are TRBV28 and TRBJ1-4; tentatively, D is TRBD1 (6 bases). The germline V gene has CDR1 MDHEN and CDR2 SYDVKM. The CDR3 covers 17 residues. The germline V and J ends were trimmed by 6 bases and 3 bases, with 20 bases remaining between them.

The J gene is TRBJ2-1, the V gene TRBV6-6, with 7 bases aligning to TRBD1. The V segment lost 8 bases and the J segment 8 bases; nucleotides outside the gene matches: 9. Germline V gene lookup returns CDR1 MNHNY and CDR2 SVGAGI (reference sequence). The CDR3 has 13 residues. The CDR3 nucleotides read TGTGCCAGCCGAGGACAGGAAATAGATGAGCAGTTCTTC. This translates into CASRGQEIDEQFF.

V and J are TRBV7-6 and TRBJ2-2; tentatively, D is TRBD2 (5 bases). CDR1 is SGHVS and CDR2 is FNYEAQ in the germline V gene. V lost 1 base to trimming and J lost 5 bases, with 5 bases between them. There are 13 residues in the CDR3. The CDR3 region has the DNA TGTGCCAGCAGCTTAGGAGGGACCGGGGAGCTGTTTTTT. It is translated as CASSLGGTGELFF.

J is TRBJ2-7 and V is TRBV19; 8 positions agree with TRBD2. The V gene end was trimmed by 8 bases and the J gene end by 5 bases; junction bases not matched to a gene: 14. This CDR3 has 15 residues. Germline V CDR1 and CDR2: LNHDA, SQIVND (reference sequence). CDR3 protein: CASRKGIAGSDEQYF. The CDR3 nucleotides read TGTGCCAGTCGAAAGGGAATAGCGGGAAGCGACGAGCAGTACTTC.